Presented here are 24 T cell receptor beta chains from one specimen sequenced in a study of T cell responses to AZD1222 COVID-19 vaccine. Clones were sequenced by immunoSEQ multiplex PCR, and TCRdb holds only the in-frame ones, with some missing. The data contain 150,000 to 250,000 clones, around 93% of them seen just once; the ten biggest clones take up over 0.95%. This sample comprised peripheral blood, obtained 28 days after the second AZD1222 dose. The receptors were sampled from an adult who received the AZD1222 COVID-19 vaccine.

The genes are TRBV7-2 and TRBJ2-1, with D perhaps matching TRBD1 (6 bases). Germline-derived CDR1 and CDR2 are SGHTA and FQGNSA. Trimming removed 6 bases at V and 8 bases at J, with 11 bases between. This CDR3 has 12 amino acids. The CDR3 DNA reads as TGTGCCAGCAGTTCACAGGGATATGAGCAGTTCTTC. It yields the protein CASSSQGYEQFF.

The rearrangement uses TRBV3-1 (or the pseudogene TRBV3-2) and TRBJ2-3; D is perhaps TRBD2 (6 bases). Per germline, CDR1 LGHDT and CDR2 YNNKEL (reference sequence). The CDR3 is 15 residues long. V was clipped by 1 base and J by 4 bases, with 12 bases between them. The CDR3 DNA sequence: TGTGCCAGCAGCCAAGGGACTAACCGCGCAGATACGCAGTATTTT. Translating it yields CASSQGTNRADTQYF.

This clone has only one observation. The J gene is TRBJ1-2, the V gene TRBV9; tentative D call: TRBD1 (6 bases). V dropped 0 bases and J dropped 1 base, with 16 bases sitting between them. This CDR3 spans 17 amino acids. Per the germline V gene, CDR1 is SGDLS and CDR2 is YYNGEE. CDR3 protein: CASSVEGRGGINYGYTF. CDR3 sequence (DNA): TGTGCCAGCAGCGTAGAGGGCAGGGGCGGGATTAACTATGGCTACACCTTC.

The chain carries TRBV18 and TRBJ2-5, with a tentative D call TRBD1 (5 bases). V was clipped by 3 bases and J by 2 bases, with 13 bases between them. CDR3 length equals 15 residues. In germline, CDR1 is KGHSH, CDR2 LQKENI. The CDR3 bases are TGTGCCAGCTCACCTCCAAGAGACAGACAAGAGACCCAGTACTTC. Translation: CASSPPRDRQETQYF.

This sequence joins TRBV19 and TRBJ1-1; D gene unclear. The CDR3 totals 13 residues. Germline V gene data show CDR1 as LNHDA and CDR2 as SQIVND (reference sequence). V lost 3 bases and J lost 1, with 6 bases in between. The CDR3 DNA follows: TGTGCCAGTAGTATGGGCCGGAACACTGAAGCTTTCTTT. Amino acids: CASSMGRNTEAFF. Combining the CDR3 with reference TRBV19 and TRBJ1-1 gives the whole variable domain DGGITQSPKYLFRKEGQNVTLSCEQNLNHDAMYWYRQDPGQGLRLIYYSQIVNDFQKGDIAEGYSVSREKKESFPLTVTSAQKNPTAFYLCASSMGRNTEAFFGQGTRLTVV.

The sample holds one count of this clone. The CDR3 nucleotides are TGTGCCAGCAGCCCTGAGGGGGTTGAAGCTTTCTTT. Protein sequence: CASSPEGVEAFF. The V call is TRBV5-4, the J call TRBJ1-1; TRBD1 might be the D (6 bases). This CDR3 has 12 amino acids. Germline V gene data show CDR1 as SGHNT and CDR2 as YYREEE (reference sequence). The V end lost 4 bases, the J end lost 7 bases, and 11 bases lay between the germline ends.

The chain employs TRBV7-9 and TRBJ1-6; D gene uncertain. Trimming stripped 6 bases from V and 5 bases from J, with 14 bases between. This CDR3 comprises 15 residues. Germline V gene data show CDR1 as SEHNR and CDR2 as FQNEAQ (reference sequence). The CDR3 loop reads CASSGRESNNSPLHF. The CDR3 coding sequence is TGTGCCAGCAGTGGGAGGGAAAGTAATAATTCACCCCTCCACTTT. Together with reference TRBV7-9 and TRBJ1-6, the CDR3 gives the full variable domain: DTGVSQNPRHKITKRGQNVTFRCDPISEHNRLYWYRQTLGQGPEFLTYFQNEAQLEKSRLLSDRFSAERPKGSFSTLEIQRTEQGDSAMYLCASSGRESNNSPLHFGNGTRLTVT.

The chain links TRBV7-2 to TRBJ1-1; D is perhaps TRBD1 (6 bases). CDR1 is SGHTA, CDR2 FQGNSA, per germline. The CDR3 contains 14 residues. Trimming stripped 1 base from V and 5 bases from J, with 11 bases between. In nucleotides, the CDR3 is TGTGCCAGCAGCTTAGGGGGGCAAGCGACTGAAGCTTTCTTT. It encodes CASSLGGQATEAFF. Full variable domain (outside the CDR3, taken from reference TRBV7-2 and TRBJ1-1): GAGVSQSPSNKVTEKGKDVELRCDPISGHTALYWYRQSLGQGLEFLIYFQGNSAPDKSGLPSDRFSAERTGGSVSTLTIQRTQQEDSAVYLCASSLGGQATEAFFGQGTRLTVV.

The gene calls are TRBV28 and TRBJ1-1, with D perhaps TRBD1 (6 bases). Germline V gene data show CDR1 as MDHEN and CDR2 as SYDVKM. The V and J ends lost 6 bases and 1 base respectively, with 15 bases between them. The CDR3 is 15 amino acids. CDR3 loop: CASSTQGGGNTEAFF. The CDR3 DNA reads TGTGCCAGCAGCACTCAAGGGGGGGGGAACACTGAAGCTTTCTTT.

In DNA, the CDR3 is TGTGCCAGCAGTACAGGGGGCAGGGGAGGCAATGAGCAGTTCTTC. Its translation is CASSTGGRGGNEQFF. The chain combines TRBV11-2 with TRBJ2-1, with 9 nucleotides matching TRBD1. Germline values: CDR1 SGHAT, CDR2 FQNNGV. This CDR3 comprises 15 residues. The V and J ends lost 6 bases and 6 bases, in that order; junction bases with no gene match: 9. The whole variable domain, remainder taken from reference TRBV11-2 and TRBJ2-1, is EAGVAQSPRYKIIEKRQSVAFWCNPISGHATLYWYQQILGQGPKLLIQFQNNGVVDDSQLPKDRFSAERLKGVDSTLKIQPAKLEDSAVYLCASSTGGRGGNEQFFGPGTRLTVL.

This chain links TRBV4-1 with TRBJ2-7; TRBD1 matches at 9 bases. Trimming took 1 base from V and 2 from J; bases not matched to a gene: 6. Germline assignment: CDR1 MGHRA and CDR2 YSYEKL. This CDR3 comprises 16 residues. CDR3 nucleotides: TGCGCCAGCAGCCAAGCGCCGGGACAGGGTACCTACGAGCAGTACTTC. Its translation is CASSQAPGQGTYEQYF.

This clone occurred once. The J gene is TRBJ1-6, the V gene TRBV10-3; 8 nucleotides line up with TRBD1. This CDR3 region has 14 residues. V trimming: 8 bases; J trimming: 14 bases; junction bases outside the gene matches: 14. Germline values: CDR1 ENHRY, CDR2 SYGVKD. The CDR3 sequence: CAIRETGVERSLHF. CDR3 coding DNA: TGTGCCATCCGCGAGACAGGGGTCGAACGTTCCCTCCACTTT.

The genes are TRBV28 and TRBJ1-5; D is undetermined. This CDR3 comprises 11 residues. The germline CDR1 and CDR2 sequences are MDHEN and SYDVKM. V was pared by 5 bases and J by 5 bases, with 4 bases between. CDR3 sequence: CASSKDQPQHF. CDR3 bases: TGTGCCAGCAGTAAGGATCAGCCCCAGCATTTT.

The chain uses TRBV3-1 (or the pseudogene TRBV3-2) and TRBJ1-5; TRBD1 aligns across 9 bases. This CDR3 region has 14 residues. Losses at the gene ends were 3 bases for V and 6 bases for J; bases not matched to a gene: 3. Germline CDR1 reads LGHDT; CDR2 reads YNNKEL (reference sequence). The CDR3 DNA reads TGTGCCAGCAGCCAGGGGACAGGGCTTCAGCCCCAGCATTTT. Translation gives CASSQGTGLQPQHF.

This chain joins TRBV6-1 and TRBJ1-5; D may be TRBD1 (6 bases). This CDR3 spans 16 amino acids. Deletions cut 3 bases from V and 0 bases from J, with 12 bases between. CDR1 is MNHNS and CDR2 is SASEGT in the germline V gene. In nucleotides, the CDR3 is TGTGCCAGCAGTGAGTTACAGGGCCATAGCAATCAGCCCCAGCATTTT. It encodes CASSELQGHSNQPQHF.

The gene calls are TRBV10-3 and TRBJ1-5; no definite D call. This CDR3 is built from 13 residues. V was trimmed by 4 bases and J by 4 bases, leaving 8 bases between them. Germline V lookup: CDR1 ENHRY, CDR2 SYGVKD. The CDR3 reads CAISGSHNQPQHF. The DNA of the CDR3 is TGTGCCATCAGTGGGTCACATAATCAGCCCCAGCATTTT.

A remark on this clone: One junction end disagrees with the germline gene, perhaps due to a read error. The chain combines TRBV18 with TRBJ1-1; TRBD1 matches 7 bases. This CDR3 spans 15 amino acids. Germline CDR1 reads KGHSH; CDR2 reads LQKENI. Written as DNA, the CDR3 is TGTGCCAGCTCCCCACTGAGGGGGCCGAACTCTGAAGCTTTCTTT. Its protein product is CASSPLRGPNSEAFF.

The chain couples TRBV10-3 to TRBJ2-5, with TRBD1 as a possible D gene (5 bases). Germline V gene lookup returns CDR1 ENHRY and CDR2 SYGVKD. With 3 bases removed from V and 1 base from J, the gap between germline ends came to 12 bases. CDR3 size: 15 residues. The CDR3 spells CAISDPTESQETQYF. In DNA, the CDR3 is TGTGCCATCAGTGACCCGACAGAATCCCAAGAGACCCAGTACTTC.

J is TRBJ2-2 and V is TRBV9; D gene uncertain. The CDR3 is 13 amino acids. The germline CDR1 and CDR2 sequences are SGDLS and YYNGEE. Trimming pared 3 bases from V and 6 bases from J, leaving 9 bases between. The CDR3 loop is CASSAGPSGELFF. Written as DNA, the CDR3 is TGTGCCAGCAGCGCTGGGCCATCCGGGGAGCTGTTTTTT.

The V and J genes are TRBV5-4 and TRBJ1-2; the D is unclear. The CDR3 runs to 14 residues. Germline lookup yields CDR1 SGHNT and CDR2 YYREEE (reference sequence). Trimming took off 1 base at V and 4 bases at J, with 11 bases between the two ends. CDR3 residues: CASSLPGAPYGYTF. The CDR3 bases are TGTGCCAGCAGCTTGCCAGGAGCCCCCTATGGCTACACCTTC.

The chain joins TRBV19 to TRBJ2-3; D remains ambiguous. This CDR3 has 12 residues. Germline V gene lookup returns CDR1 LNHDA and CDR2 SQIVND (reference sequence). Trimming took off 4 bases at V and 8 bases at J, with 10 bases between the two ends. Here the CDR3 reads CASSTSVATQYF. The CDR3 nucleotides read TGTGCCAGTAGTACATCGGTGGCTACGCAGTATTTT. Using reference TRBV19 and TRBJ2-3 for the parts outside the CDR3, the full variable domain is DGGITQSPKYLFRKEGQNVTLSCEQNLNHDAMYWYRQDPGQGLRLIYYSQIVNDFQKGDIAEGYSVSREKKESFPLTVTSAQKNPTAFYLCASSTSVATQYFGPGTRLTVL.

The chain combines TRBV6-5 with TRBJ2-1, with 8 bases identical to TRBD2. Germline V gene data show CDR1 as MNHEY and CDR2 as SVGAGI. Trimming cost V 8 bases and J 8 bases; bases outside gene matches: 8. The CDR3 has 13 residues. The CDR3 loop is CASVNPGGDEQFF. CDR3 nucleotide sequence: TGTGCCAGCGTCAACCCCGGGGGGGATGAGCAGTTCTTC.

J is TRBJ1-2 and V is TRBV20-1; D gene uncertain. Germline-derived CDR1 and CDR2 are DFQATT and SNEGSKA (reference sequence). CDR3 length: 11 amino acids. V was cut by 7 bases and J by 6 bases, with 12 bases left in between. The DNA of the CDR3 is TGCAGTGGCGGAGAGTGGGATGGCTACACCTTC. Translating gives CSGGEWDGYTF.

V gene TRBV7-9 combines with J gene TRBJ1-2; 11 bases line up with TRBD1. Germline-derived CDR1 and CDR2 are SEHNR and FQNEAQ (reference sequence). Losses at the gene ends were 5 bases for V and 4 bases for J; bases not matched to a gene: 6. This CDR3 is 15 amino acids long. The CDR3 DNA follows: TGTGCCAGCAGCCCCGGACAGGGGGCAGGCTATGGCTACACCTTC. Protein: CASSPGQGAGYGYTF.